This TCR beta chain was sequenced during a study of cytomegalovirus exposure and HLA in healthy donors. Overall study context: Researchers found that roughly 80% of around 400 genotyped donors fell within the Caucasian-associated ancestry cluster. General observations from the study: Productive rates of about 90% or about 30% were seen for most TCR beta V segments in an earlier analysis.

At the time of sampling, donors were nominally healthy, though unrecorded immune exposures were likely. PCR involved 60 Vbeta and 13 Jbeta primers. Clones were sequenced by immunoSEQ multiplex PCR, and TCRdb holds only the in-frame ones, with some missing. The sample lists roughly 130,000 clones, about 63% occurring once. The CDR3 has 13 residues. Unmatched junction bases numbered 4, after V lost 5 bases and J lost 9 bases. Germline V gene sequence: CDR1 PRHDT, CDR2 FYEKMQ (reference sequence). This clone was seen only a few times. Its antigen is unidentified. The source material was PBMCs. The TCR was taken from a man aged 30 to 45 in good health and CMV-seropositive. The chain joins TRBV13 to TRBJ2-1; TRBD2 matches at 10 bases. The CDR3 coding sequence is TGTGCCAGCAGCCCAAGACTAGCGGGTGAGCAGTTCTTC. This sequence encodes CASSPRLAGEQFF.